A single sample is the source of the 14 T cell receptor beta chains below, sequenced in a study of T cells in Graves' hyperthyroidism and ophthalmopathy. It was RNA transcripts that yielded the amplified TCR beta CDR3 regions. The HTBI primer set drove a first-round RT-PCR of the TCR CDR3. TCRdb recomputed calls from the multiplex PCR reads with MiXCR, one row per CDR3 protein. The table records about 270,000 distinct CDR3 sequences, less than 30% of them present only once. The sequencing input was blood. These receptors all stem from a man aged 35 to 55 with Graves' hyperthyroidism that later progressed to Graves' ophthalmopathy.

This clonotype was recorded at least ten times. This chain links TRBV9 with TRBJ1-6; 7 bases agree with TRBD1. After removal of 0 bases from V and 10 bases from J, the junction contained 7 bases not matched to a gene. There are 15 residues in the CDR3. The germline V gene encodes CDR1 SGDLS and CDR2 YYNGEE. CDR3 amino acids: CASSVDLGGNSPLHF. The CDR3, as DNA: TGTGCCAGCAGCGTAGACCTAGGGGGCAACTCACCCCTCCACTTT.

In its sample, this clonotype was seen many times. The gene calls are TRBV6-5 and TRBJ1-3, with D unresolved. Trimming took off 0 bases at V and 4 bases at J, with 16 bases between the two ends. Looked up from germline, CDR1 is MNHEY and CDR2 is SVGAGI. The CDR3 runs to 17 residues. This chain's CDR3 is CASSYSPARVGGNTIYF. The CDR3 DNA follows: TGTGCCAGCAGTTACTCTCCGGCCCGGGTGGGAGGAAACACCATATATTTT.

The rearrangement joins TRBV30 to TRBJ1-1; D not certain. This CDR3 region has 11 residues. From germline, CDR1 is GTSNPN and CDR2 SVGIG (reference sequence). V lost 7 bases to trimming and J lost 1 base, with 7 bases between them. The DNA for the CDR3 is TGTGCCTTCAACAGGAACACTGAAGCTTTCTTT. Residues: CAFNRNTEAFF. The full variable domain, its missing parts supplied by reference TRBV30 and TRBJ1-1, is SQTIHQWPATLVQPVGSPLSLECTVEGTSNPNLYWYRQAAGRGLQLLFYSVGIGQISSEVPQNLSASRPQDRQFILSSKKLLLSDSGFYLCAFNRNTEAFFGQGTRLTVV.

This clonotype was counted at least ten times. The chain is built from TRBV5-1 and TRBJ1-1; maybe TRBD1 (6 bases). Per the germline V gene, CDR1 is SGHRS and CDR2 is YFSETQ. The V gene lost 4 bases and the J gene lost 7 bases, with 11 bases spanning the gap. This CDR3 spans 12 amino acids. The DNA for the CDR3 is TGCGCCAGCAGCGACCTCAGGGGTGAAGCTTTCTTT. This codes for CASSDLRGEAFF.

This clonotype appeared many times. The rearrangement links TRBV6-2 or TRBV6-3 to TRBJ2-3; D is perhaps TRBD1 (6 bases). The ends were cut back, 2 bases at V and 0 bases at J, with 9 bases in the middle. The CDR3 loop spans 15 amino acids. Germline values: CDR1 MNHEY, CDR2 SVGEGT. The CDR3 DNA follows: TGTGCCAGCAGTTACACCGGACAGAGCACAGATACGCAGTATTTT. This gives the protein CASSYTGQSTDTQYF.

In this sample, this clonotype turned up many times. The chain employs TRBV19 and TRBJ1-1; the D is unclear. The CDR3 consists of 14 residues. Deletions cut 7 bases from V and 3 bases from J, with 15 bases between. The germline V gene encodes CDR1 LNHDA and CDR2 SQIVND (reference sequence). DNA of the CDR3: TGTGCCAGTAAGGTTTCCATGAGAGACACTGAAGCTTTCTTT. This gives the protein CASKVSMRDTEAFF.

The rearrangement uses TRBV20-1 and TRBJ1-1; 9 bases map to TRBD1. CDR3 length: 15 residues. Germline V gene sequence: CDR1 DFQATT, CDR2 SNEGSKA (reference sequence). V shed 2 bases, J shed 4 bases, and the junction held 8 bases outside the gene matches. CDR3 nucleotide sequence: TGCAGTGCTAGACGGTCGGGGACAGGGACCACTGAAGCTTTCTTT. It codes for CSARRSGTGTTEAFF.

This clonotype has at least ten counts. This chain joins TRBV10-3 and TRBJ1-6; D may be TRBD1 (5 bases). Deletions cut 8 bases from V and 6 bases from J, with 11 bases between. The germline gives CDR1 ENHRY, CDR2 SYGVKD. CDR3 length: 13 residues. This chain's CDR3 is CAIGQGFNSPLHF. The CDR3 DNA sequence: TGTGCCATCGGGCAGGGTTTTAATTCACCCCTCCACTTT.

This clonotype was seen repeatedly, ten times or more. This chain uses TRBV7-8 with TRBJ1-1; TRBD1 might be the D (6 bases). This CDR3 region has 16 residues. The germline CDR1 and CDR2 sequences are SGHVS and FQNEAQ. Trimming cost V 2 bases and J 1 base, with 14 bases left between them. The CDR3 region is CASSLSGGAGNTEAFF. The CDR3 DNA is TGTGCCAGCAGCTTATCTGGGGGCGCAGGGAACACTGAAGCTTTCTTT.

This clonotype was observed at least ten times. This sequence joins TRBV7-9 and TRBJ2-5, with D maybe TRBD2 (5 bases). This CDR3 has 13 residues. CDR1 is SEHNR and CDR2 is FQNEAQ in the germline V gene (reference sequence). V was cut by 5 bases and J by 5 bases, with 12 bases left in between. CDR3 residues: CASSPSGPETQYF. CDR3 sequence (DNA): TGTGCCAGCAGCCCCAGCGGTCCGGAGACCCAGTACTTC.

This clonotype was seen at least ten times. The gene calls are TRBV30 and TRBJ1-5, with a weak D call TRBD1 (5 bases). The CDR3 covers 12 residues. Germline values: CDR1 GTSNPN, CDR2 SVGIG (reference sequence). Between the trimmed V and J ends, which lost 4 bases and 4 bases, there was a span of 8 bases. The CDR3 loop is CAWNWGNQPQHF. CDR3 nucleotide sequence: TGTGCCTGGAATTGGGGGAATCAGCCCCAGCATTTT.

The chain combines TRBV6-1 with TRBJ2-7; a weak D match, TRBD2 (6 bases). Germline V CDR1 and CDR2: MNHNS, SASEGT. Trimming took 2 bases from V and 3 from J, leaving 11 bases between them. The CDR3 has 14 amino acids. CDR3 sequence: CASSEREDHYEQYF. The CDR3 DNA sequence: TGTGCCAGCAGTGAAAGGGAGGACCACTACGAGCAGTACTTC.

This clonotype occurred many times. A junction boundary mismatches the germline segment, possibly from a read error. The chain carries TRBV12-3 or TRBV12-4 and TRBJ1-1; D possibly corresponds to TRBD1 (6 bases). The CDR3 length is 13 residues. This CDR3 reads CANSLSGVGEAFF. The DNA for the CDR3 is TGTGCCAACAGTTTATCAGGGGTCGGTGAAGCTTTCTTT.

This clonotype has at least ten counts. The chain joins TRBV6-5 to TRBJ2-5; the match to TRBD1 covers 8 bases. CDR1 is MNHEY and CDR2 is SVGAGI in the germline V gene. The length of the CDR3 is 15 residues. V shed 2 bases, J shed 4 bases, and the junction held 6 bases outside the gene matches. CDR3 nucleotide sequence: TGTGCCAGCAGTTACCTGGACAGGGCCCGAGAGACCCAGTACTTC. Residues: CASSYLDRARETQYF.